Below are 10 T cell receptor beta chains sequenced from a single sample in a study of control samples from healthy donors and cancer patients. Libraries were prepared by immunoSEQ multiplex PCR; TCRdb keeps only in-frame clonotypes and omits some of them. The table records around 95,000 clones, around four fifths of them present only once. Sequencing was carried out using blood. The receptors come from a man aged 30-40 years in good health.

This clone was seen just once. The V gene is TRBV2, the J gene TRBJ2-5; the D is unclear. The CDR3 is 13 amino acids. Trimming left V 2 bases short and J 2 bases short, with 6 bases between. CDR1 is SNHLY, CDR2 FYNNEI, per germline. The CDR3 region is CASSEPRQETQYF. CDR3 bases: TGTGCCAGCAGTGAACCTCGTCAAGAGACCCAGTACTTC.

The chain joins TRBV6-1 to TRBJ2-2, with TRBD2 matching over 10 bases. The germline gives CDR1 MNHNS, CDR2 SASEGT. With 2 bases clipped from V and 6 bases from J, the junction kept 6 bases outside the gene matches. This CDR3 has 16 amino acids. CDR3 nucleotides: TGTGCCAGCAGTGAAAGAGCTAGCGGGGGCGCCGGGGAGCTGTTTTTT. This codes for CASSERASGGAGELFF.

The chain employs TRBV9 and TRBJ1-1; D is perhaps TRBD1 (6 bases). The CDR3 is made up of 15 amino acids. V dropped 3 bases and J dropped 1 base, with 13 bases sitting between them. Germline-derived CDR1 and CDR2 are SGDLS and YYNGEE. Here the CDR3 reads CASSAGDTWNTEAFF. Written as DNA, the CDR3 is TGTGCCAGCAGCGCCGGGGACACCTGGAACACTGAAGCTTTCTTT.

This clone has a handful of counts. The genes are TRBV6-5 and TRBJ1-2; D is unclear. Germline CDR1 is MNHEY and CDR2 is SVGAGI. V lost 2 bases to trimming and J lost 0 bases, with 10 bases between them. The CDR3 extends over 15 amino acids. The CDR3 here is CASSYGPNSNYGYTF. CDR3 DNA: TGTGCCAGCAGTTACGGACCTAACTCTAACTATGGCTACACCTTC.

The chain combines TRBV27 with TRBJ2-1, with TRBD2 matching 11 bases. CDR3 length equals 15 residues. Germline CDR1 MNHEY, CDR2 SMNVEV (reference sequence). The trim removed 3 bases at V and 9 bases at J, leaving 7 bases unmatched. CDR3 region: CASSLTSGVRTEQFF. CDR3 nucleotide sequence: TGTGCCAGCAGTTTGACTAGCGGGGTGAGGACTGAGCAGTTCTTC.

The chain joins TRBV29-1 to TRBJ2-2; the D is unclear. Between the trimmed V and J ends, which lost 5 bases and 7 bases, there was a span of 20 bases. The CDR3 length is 15 residues. Germline V gives CDR1 SQVTM, CDR2 ANQGSEA. Here the CDR3 reads CSVMVRTLFDGELFF. The CDR3 bases are TGCAGCGTTATGGTGCGGACCTTATTCGACGGGGAGCTGTTTTTT.

The J gene is TRBJ1-5, the V gene TRBV6-5; 9 nucleotides agree with TRBD1. There are 15 residues in the CDR3. CDR1 is MNHEY and CDR2 is SVGAGI in the germline V gene. V gave up 6 bases and J gave up 5 bases; unmatched junction bases: 8. The CDR3 sequence is CASRGGTGRDQPQHF. CDR3 coding DNA: TGTGCCAGCAGGGGGGGGACAGGGAGGGATCAGCCCCAGCATTTT.

This chain links TRBV6-4 with TRBJ1-6; D uncertain. The germline CDR1 and CDR2 sequences are MRHNA and SNTAGT. The germline V and J ends were trimmed by 6 bases and 8 bases, with 14 bases remaining between them. The CDR3 covers 14 residues. CDR3 bases: TGTGCCAGCAGCGTGGACCGCCATTATTCACCCCTCCACTTT. This translates into CASSVDRHYSPLHF.

CDR3 protein: CASSPSPIKVGNTIYF. The CDR3 DNA sequence: TGTGCCAGCAGCCCTTCTCCGATCAAGGTGGGAAACACCATATATTTT. This chain joins TRBV7-9 and TRBJ1-3; no clear D. CDR3 length: 16 amino acids. Trimming stripped 5 bases from V and 4 bases from J, with 18 bases between. CDR1 and CDR2 from the germline V gene are SEHNR and FQNEAQ (reference sequence).

The chain is built from TRBV15 and TRBJ2-5; TRBD2 matches 10 bases. V lost 5 bases and J lost 2; bases outside the gene matches: 5. Germline lookup yields CDR1 LNHNV and CDR2 YYDKDF (reference sequence). CDR3 length: 15 residues. This CDR3 reads CATSGSGGSQETQYF. The CDR3 DNA sequence: TGTGCCACCAGCGGTAGCGGGGGGTCACAAGAGACCCAGTACTTC.